This entry concerns a single T cell receptor (beta chain). What this receptor recognizes is not known. Base quality data are lacking; no much larger clone is found one base away. The CDR3 runs 13 amino acids, cysteine and phenylalanine included. This entry keeps only the CDR3 DNA: 39 bases, framed from base 1. The V and J ends are trimmed by 6 bases and 10 bases, leaving 13 bases between them. The germline V gene (reference sequence) provides CDR1 MNHEY and CDR2 SMNVEV. Collaborating institutions collected whole blood in K2EDTA tubes following their own protocols. For TCRbeta analysis, collaborators shipped samples in one of three forms: frozen whole blood, isolated PBMCs, or DNA extracted from either of those sample types. The sample comes from a study of blood T cell repertoires in COVID-19 (dated by TCRdb to about 2020). The study in broad terms: Samples covering the acute and convalescent phases of COVID-19 were provided by collaborators in the United States, Italy and Spain. The material from the prospective study consisted of cDNA or gDNA derived from T cells, B-cell-depleted T cells, or PBMCs. Deeply sampled blood TCRbeta repertoires from subjects exposed to, actively infected with, or recovered from COVID-19 were included in the dataset. The repertoires were made available in a free public database intended to serve as a resource for research on the immune response to SARS-CoV-2. Samples came from the ongoing ImmuneRACE study (first 160 participants) plus 1,254 subjects from 6 global collaborators. A de-identified subject ID, COVID-19 status, age in years and sex were almost always included in the sample metadata. HLA class I and class II types, where available, came from metadata supplied by the sample provider rather than from assay-based typing.

Beyond this particular receptor, the publication reports: The amount of clinical and demographic metadata varied by source and participant and was provided uncurated.

TCRbeta CDR3 regions were amplified from genomic DNA by means of the immunoSEQ Assay, a bias-controlled multiplex PCR. The paper's data handling went like this. The number of nucleated cells in each sample was estimated from the amplification of reference gene primers within the assay. To quantify the absolute abundance of each unique TCRbeta CDR3 rearrangement, sequence reads were collapsed and filtered. For each sample, productive Simpson clonality was calculated by taking the square root of Simpson's diversity index across productive rearrangements. Drawn from immuneACCESS, this table holds only the in-frame rearrangements with V and J called that TCRdb kept. Clones are partly lost; checked studies trace under half to an unresolved V gene and leave the rest unexplained. V and J calls and clone size are as listed in that table; D and trimming were resolved from the DNA. This sample gives roughly 330,000 clones in total; about four fifths of them show up just once. The leading ten clones occupy approximately 1.3% of the sample.

The sequence derives from a woman aged 45-59 years with acute or convalescent COVID-19. The chain uses TRBV27 and TRBJ1-6; no D gene can be assigned with confidence. What was sequenced was peripheral blood. The sequenced DNA: TGTGCCAGCAGCCCCGGCGGCGGCTCACCCCTCCACTTT. It specifies CASSPGGGSPLHF.